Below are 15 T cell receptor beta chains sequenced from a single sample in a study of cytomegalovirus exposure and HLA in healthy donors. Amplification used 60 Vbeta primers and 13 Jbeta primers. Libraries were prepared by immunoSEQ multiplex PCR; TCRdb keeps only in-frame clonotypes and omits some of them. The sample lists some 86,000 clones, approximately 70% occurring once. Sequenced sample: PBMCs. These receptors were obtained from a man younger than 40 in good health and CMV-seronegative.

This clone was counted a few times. This chain's CDR3 is CASSLNPTVEGYTF. The CDR3 coding sequence is TGTGCCAGCAGCTTAAATCCAACAGTGGAAGGCTACACCTTC. The chain uses TRBV7-9 and TRBJ1-2; D ambiguous. The CDR3 has 14 amino acids. Germline V gives CDR1 SEHNR, CDR2 FQNEAQ (reference sequence). Between the trimmed V and J ends, which lost 2 bases and 8 bases, there was a span of 15 bases. Filled out from reference TRBV7-9 and TRBJ1-2, the complete variable domain reads DTGVSQNPRHKITKRGQNVTFRCDPISEHNRLYWYRQTLGQGPEFLTYFQNEAQLEKSRLLSDRFSAERPKGSFSTLEIQRTEQGDSAMYLCASSLNPTVEGYTFGSGTRLTVV.

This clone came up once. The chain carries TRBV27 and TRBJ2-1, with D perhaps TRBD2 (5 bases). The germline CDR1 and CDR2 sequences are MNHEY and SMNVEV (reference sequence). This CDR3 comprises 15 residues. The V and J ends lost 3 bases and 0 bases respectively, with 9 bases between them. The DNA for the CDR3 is TGTGCCAGCAGTTTCGAGGGCCTCTCCTACAATGAGCAGTTCTTC. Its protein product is CASSFEGLSYNEQFF.

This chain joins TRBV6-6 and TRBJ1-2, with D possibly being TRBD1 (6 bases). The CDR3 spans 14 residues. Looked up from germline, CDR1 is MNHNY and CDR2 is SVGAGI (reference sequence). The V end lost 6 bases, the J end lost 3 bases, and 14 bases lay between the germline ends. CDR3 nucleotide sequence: TGTGCCAGCAGATGGGGGGGCTCTGACTATGGCTACACCTTC. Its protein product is CASRWGGSDYGYTF.

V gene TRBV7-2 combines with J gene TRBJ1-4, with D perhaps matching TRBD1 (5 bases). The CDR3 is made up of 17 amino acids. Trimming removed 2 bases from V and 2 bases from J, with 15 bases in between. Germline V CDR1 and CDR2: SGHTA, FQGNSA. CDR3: CASSLTGGVMTNEKLFF. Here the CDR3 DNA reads TGTGCCAGCAGCTTAACGGGAGGGGTGATGACTAATGAAAAACTGTTTTTT. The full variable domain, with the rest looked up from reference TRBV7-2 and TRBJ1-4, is GAGVSQSPSNKVTEKGKDVELRCDPISGHTALYWYRQSLGQGLEFLIYFQGNSAPDKSGLPSDRFSAERTGGSVSTLTIQRTQQEDSAVYLCASSLTGGVMTNEKLFFGSGTQLSVL.

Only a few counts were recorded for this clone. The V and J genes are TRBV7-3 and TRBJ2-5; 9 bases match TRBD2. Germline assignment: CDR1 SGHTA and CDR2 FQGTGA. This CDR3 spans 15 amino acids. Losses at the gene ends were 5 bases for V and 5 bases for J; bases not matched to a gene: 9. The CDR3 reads CASSPRRGGLETQYF. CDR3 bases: TGTGCCAGCAGCCCCCGGCGGGGGGGCCTGGAGACCCAGTACTTC.

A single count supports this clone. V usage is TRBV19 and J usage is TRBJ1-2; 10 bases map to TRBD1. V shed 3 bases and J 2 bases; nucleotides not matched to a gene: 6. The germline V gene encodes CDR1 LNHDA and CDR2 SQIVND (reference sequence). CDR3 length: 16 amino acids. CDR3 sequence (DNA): TGTGCCAGTAGTATGGACAGGGGGATGATGAACTATGGCTACACCTTC. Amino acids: CASSMDRGMMNYGYTF.

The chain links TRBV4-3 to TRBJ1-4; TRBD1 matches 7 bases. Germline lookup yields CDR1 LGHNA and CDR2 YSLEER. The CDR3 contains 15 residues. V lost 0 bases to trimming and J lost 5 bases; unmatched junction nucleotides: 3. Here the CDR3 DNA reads TGCGCCAGCAGCCAAGAGTTGGGACAGAATGAAAAACTGTTTTTT. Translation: CASSQELGQNEKLFF.

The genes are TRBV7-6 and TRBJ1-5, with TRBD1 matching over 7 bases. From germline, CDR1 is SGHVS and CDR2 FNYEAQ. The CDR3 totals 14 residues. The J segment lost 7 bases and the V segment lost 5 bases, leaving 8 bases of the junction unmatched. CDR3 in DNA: TGTGCCAGCAGCGACCAGACAGGGATCCAGCCCCAGCATTTT. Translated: CASSDQTGIQPQHF. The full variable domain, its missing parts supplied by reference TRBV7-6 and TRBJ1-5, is GAGVSQSPRYKVTKRGQDVALRCDPISGHVSLYWYRQALGQGPEFLTYFNYEAQQDKSGLPNDRFSAERPEGSISTLTIQRTEQRDSAMYRCASSDQTGIQPQHFGDGTRLSIL.

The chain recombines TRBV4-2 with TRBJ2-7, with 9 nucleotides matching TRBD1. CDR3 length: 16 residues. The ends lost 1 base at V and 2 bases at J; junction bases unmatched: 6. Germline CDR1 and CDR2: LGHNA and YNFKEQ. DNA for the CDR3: TGTGCCAGCAGCCAAGCCCCGGGACAGGGAGCCTACGAGCAGTACTTC. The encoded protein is CASSQAPGQGAYEQYF.

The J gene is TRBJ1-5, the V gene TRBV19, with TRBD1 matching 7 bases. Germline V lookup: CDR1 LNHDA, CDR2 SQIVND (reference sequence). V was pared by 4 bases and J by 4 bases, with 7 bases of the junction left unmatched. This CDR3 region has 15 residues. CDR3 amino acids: CASSSAGGLNQPQHF. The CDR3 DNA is TGTGCCAGTAGTAGTGCAGGGGGGCTGAATCAGCCCCAGCATTTT.

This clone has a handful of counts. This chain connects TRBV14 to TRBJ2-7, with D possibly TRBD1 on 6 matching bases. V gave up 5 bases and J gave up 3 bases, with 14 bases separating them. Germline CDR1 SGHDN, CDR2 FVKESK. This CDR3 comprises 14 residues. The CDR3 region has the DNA TGTGCCAGCAGCTACCGGACAGCTTACTACGAGCAGTACTTC. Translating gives CASSYRTAYYEQYF.

The CDR3 spells CASPTIRRSYNEQFF. CDR3 coding DNA: TGTGCCAGCCCTACAATTCGGAGATCCTACAATGAGCAGTTCTTC. V is TRBV6-8 and J is TRBJ2-1; D is ambiguous. The CDR3 consists of 15 residues. CDR1 is MNHGY and CDR2 is SAAAGT in the germline V gene. The ends were cut back, 8 bases at V and 1 base at J, with 15 bases in the middle.

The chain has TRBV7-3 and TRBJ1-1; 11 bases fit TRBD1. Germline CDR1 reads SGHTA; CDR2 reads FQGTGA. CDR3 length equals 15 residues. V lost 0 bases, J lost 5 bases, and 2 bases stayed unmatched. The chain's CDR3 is CASSLTGTGGTEAFF. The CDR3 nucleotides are TGTGCCAGCAGCTTAACAGGGACAGGGGGGACTGAAGCTTTCTTT.

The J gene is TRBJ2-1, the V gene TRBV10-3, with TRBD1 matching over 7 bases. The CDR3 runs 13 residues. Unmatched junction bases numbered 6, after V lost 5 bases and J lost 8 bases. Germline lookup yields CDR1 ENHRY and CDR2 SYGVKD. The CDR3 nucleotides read TGTGCCATCAGTCCCGGGACAGTTGATGAGCAGTTCTTC. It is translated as CAISPGTVDEQFF.

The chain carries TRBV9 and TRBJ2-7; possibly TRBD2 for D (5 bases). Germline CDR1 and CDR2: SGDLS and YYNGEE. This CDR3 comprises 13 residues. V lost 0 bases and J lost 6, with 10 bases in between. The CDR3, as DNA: TGTGCCAGCAGCGTAGTCGAAGGAGGCGAGCAGTACTTC. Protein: CASSVVEGGEQYF. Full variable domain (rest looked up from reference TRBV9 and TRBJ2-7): DSGVTQTPKHLITATGQRVTLRCSPRSGDLSVYWYQQSLDQGLQFLIQYYNGEERAKGNILERFSAQQFPDLHSELNLSSLELGDSALYFCASSVVEGGEQYFGPGTRLTVT.